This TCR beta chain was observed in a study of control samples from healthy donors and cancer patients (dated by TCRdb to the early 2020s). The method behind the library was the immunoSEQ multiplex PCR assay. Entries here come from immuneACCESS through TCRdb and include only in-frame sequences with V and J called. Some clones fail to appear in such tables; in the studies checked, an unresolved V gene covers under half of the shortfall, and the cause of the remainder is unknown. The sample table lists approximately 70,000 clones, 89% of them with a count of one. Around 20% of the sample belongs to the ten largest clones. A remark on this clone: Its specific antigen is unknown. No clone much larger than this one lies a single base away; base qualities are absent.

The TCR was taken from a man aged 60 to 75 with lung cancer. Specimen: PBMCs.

Here the CDR3 is given as CASSLARGLAGGQMAKNIQYF. Here is the DNA: TGTGCCAGCAGCTTAGCTCGGGGACTAGCGGGGGGGCAGATGGCCAAAAACATTCAGTACTTC. The sequence joins TRBV7-2 to TRBJ2-4, with TRBD2 matching 16 junction bases. The CDR3, cysteine through phenylalanine, is 21 amino acids long. Just the 63-base CDR3 DNA is kept, in frame starting at base 1. V is pruned by 0 bases and J by 1 base, leaving 9 bases of the junction without a gene match. Sequences SGHTA (CDR1) and FQGNSA (CDR2) are obtained from the germline V gene.